A selection of T cell receptor beta chains follows, all from one sample in a study of blood T cell repertoires in COVID-19. Some clones are missing from TCRdb's copy, which holds only in-frame ones; the method was immunoSEQ multiplex PCR. The sample lists 95,000 to 110,000 clones, around 80% occurring once. Sequencing was performed on peripheral blood. The source is a man aged 65 to 79 with acute or convalescent COVID-19. Each CDR3 is given with its conserved first and last residue. D genes are given only for firm matches. The listing skips clone size in some rows; elsewhere it reads once, few, many or a size class.

TRBV6-5,.,.,TRBJ1-4,TGTGCCATCCTGACGGACTTTAATGAAAAACTGTTTTTT,CAILTDFNEKLFF
TRBV3-1/TRBV3-2,.,TRBD2,TRBJ2-7,TGTGCCAGCAGCTTGGGACTAGCGGCCTACGAGCAGTACTTC,CASSLGLAAYEQYF
TRBV7-2,.,.,TRBJ1-2,TGTGCCAGCAGCCTAGGGGCCTCATCCTATGGCTACACCTTC,CASSLGASSYGYTF
TRBV9,.,TRBD1,TRBJ1-6,TGTGCCAGCAGCGGGGGGACAGGAAGAGATTCACCCCTCCACTTT,CASSGGTGRDSPLHF
TRBV12-5,.,.,TRBJ1-3,TGTGCTAGTGAGACAGACTCTGGAAACACCATATATTTT,CASETDSGNTIYF
TRBV12-3/TRBV12-4,once,.,TRBJ1-2,TGTGCCAGCAGTTCACTACTATATGGCTACACCTTC,CASSSLLYGYTF
TRBV9,.,.,TRBJ2-2,TGTGCCAGCAGCATAACCGGAGGAGGGTTGTTCACCGGGGAGCTGTTTTTT,CASSITGGGLFTGELFF
TRBV27,.,TRBD2,TRBJ2-1,TGTGCCAGCACCGCGACTAGCGGGGGGGCAGGGAGGGGCAATGAGCAGTTCTTC,CASTATSGGAGRGNEQFF
TRBV5-5,.,.,TRBJ1-6,TGTGCCAGCAGCTTTAGCGGATTCATCGATTCACCCCTCCACTTT,CASSFSGFIDSPLHF
TRBV24-1,.,.,TRBJ2-3,TGTGCCACCAGTGACCGGAGCGATTCTCCAGATACGCAGTATTTT,CATSDRSDSPDTQYF